Listed below are T cell receptor beta chains from one sample, sequenced in a study of T-cell memory formation after mild COVID-19. TCRdb re-analysed the 5' RACE reads in MiXCR, keeping a single row per CDR3 protein. The repertoire consists of more than 250,000 distinct CDR3 sequences, with about 20% occurring once and the leading ten covering more than 20%. Material for sequencing was PBMCs or a T cell subset sorted from them (not recorded which). These receptor sequences come from a man between 18 and 35 years old who had mild COVID-19 (a few samples of this study predate the infection). Cell type and time point are not known. The CDR3 runs from the conserved cysteine through the conserved F or W. A D gene is named only where the DNA matches it firmly. A row's size may be missing; if present it is once, few, many or a size class.

d_gene	v_gene	abundance	j_gene	CDR3nt	CDR3aa
TRBD2	TRBV9	-	TRBJ2-1	TGTGCCAGCAGCGTTGGCGGGGGGGCCGTCATGGATGAGCAGTTCTTC	CASSVGGGAVMDEQFF
-	TRBV6-1	few	TRBJ2-3	TGTGCCAGCAGTGAAATAGCGACTATCACAGATACGCAGTATTTT	CASSEIATITDTQYF
TRBD1	TRBV7-9	-	TRBJ2-1	TGTGCCAGCAGCTTAGTACAGGGGGCTTACAATGAGCAGTTCTTC	CASSLVQGAYNEQFF
TRBD1	TRBV28	-	TRBJ2-5	TGTGCCAGCCTTCCTCTGACAGGGTTGGATCCAATAGAGACCCAGTACTTC	CASLPLTGLDPIETQYF
-	TRBV7-9	-	TRBJ2-1	TGTGCCAGCAGCCCCGGAGGGGGACAGTTCTTC	CASSPGGGQFF
-	TRBV5-6	-	TRBJ1-1	TGTGCCAGCAGCTTGACCTTGGCCCATAAAGCTTTCTTT	CASSLTLAHKAFF
-	TRBV4-2	few	TRBJ2-7	TGTGCCAGCAGCCAAGCCCCCAACAGGGTAAACTCCTACGAGCAGTACTTC	CASSQAPNRVNSYEQYF
-	TRBV20-1	-	TRBJ1-1	TGCAGTGCTAGAGAGGGCACGCCCGGCTCTGAAGCTTTCTTT	CSAREGTPGSEAFF
TRBD2	TRBV4-1	many	TRBJ2-5	TGCGCCAGCAGCCCGACTAGCGAGAAAGAGACCCAGTACTTC	CASSPTSEKETQYF
-	TRBV5-6	-	TRBJ2-1	TGTGCCAGCAGCCAGGTCAATGAGCAGTTCTTC	CASSQVNEQFF
-	TRBV10-3	-	TRBJ2-5	TGTGCCATCAGTGAAGGGGGGCCGCGGGAGACCCAGTACTTC	CAISEGGPRETQYF
-	TRBV24-1	-	TRBJ2-3	TGTGCCACCAGTCTGGGTCTTGGTACGCAGTATTTT	CATSLGLGTQYF
-	TRBV12-3/TRBV12-4	-	TRBJ1-6	TGTGCCAGCAGTTTGATGGGGGTTGAATCACCCCTCCACTTT	CASSLMGVESPLHF
-	TRBV7-2	few	TRBJ1-1	TGTGCCAGCAGCCGAAGGGAGGGGGTTGAAGCTTTCTTT	CASSRREGVEAFF
-	TRBV25-1	few	TRBJ2-5	TGTGCCAGCAGTGAACGCAGCAATCCCGCGAAAGAGACCCAGTACTTC	CASSERSNPAKETQYF
-	TRBV30	many	TRBJ2-5	TGTGCCTGGGGGGACTCCCACCCGGGGACCCAGTACTTC	CAWGDSHPGTQYF
TRBD1	TRBV5-1	-	TRBJ1-2	TGCGCCAGCAGCGCCAGACAGGGGAGAGGCTATGGCTACACCTTC	CASSARQGRGYGYTF
TRBD1	TRBV7-2	few	TRBJ1-5	TGTGCCAGCAGCTTAGGGCACAGGGGGCTAGGTCAGCCCCAGCATTTT	CASSLGHRGLGQPQHF
-	TRBV5-5	few	TRBJ1-1	TGTGCCAGCAGCTTGGTGAGCGGTATTTACACTGAAGCTTTCTTT	CASSLVSGIYTEAFF
-	TRBV12-3/TRBV12-4	-	TRBJ1-5	TGTGCCAGCAGTTTCCGGACCGTAAATCAGCCCCAGCATTTT	CASSFRTVNQPQHF
-	TRBV25-1	-	TRBJ2-1	TGTGCCAGCAGTGAAGGGTGGCGGAATGAGCAGTTCTTC	CASSEGWRNEQFF
-	TRBV19	-	TRBJ1-3	TGTGCCAGTAGTATCGGGGGAACTGGAAACACCATATATTTT	CASSIGGTGNTIYF
TRBD1	TRBV12-3/TRBV12-4	few	TRBJ1-2	TGTGCCAGCAGTCCCGGGACAGGGGCGAGTAACTATGGCTACACCTTC	CASSPGTGASNYGYTF
-	TRBV20-1	few	TRBJ1-1	TGCAGTGCTAGCCGAGGTGGTAACACTGAAGCTTTCTTT	CSASRGGNTEAFF
-	TRBV25-1	-	TRBJ2-5	TGTGCCAGCAGTGAATCCCCCCGGGGCCCGAGTTTCCGGACCCAGTACTTC	CASSESPRGPSFRTQYF
-	TRBV5-6	-	TRBJ2-5	TGTGCCAGCAGCTTGTCAACGTGGCAAGAGACCCAGTACTTC	CASSLSTWQETQYF
TRBD2	TRBV20-1	many	TRBJ2-7	TGCAGTGCTTCCGGGACTAGCGGGGGGGCCTACGAGCAGTACTTC	CSASGTSGGAYEQYF
-	TRBV7-9	few	TRBJ2-2	TGTGCCAGCAGGCCAACTTACTCCGGGGAGCTGTTTTTT	CASRPTYSGELFF
TRBD1	TRBV6-2/TRBV6-3	few	TRBJ1-6	TGTGCCAGCAGTTACGCGGACAGGGATAATTCACCCCTCCACTTT	CASSYADRDNSPLHF
TRBD1	TRBV6-2/TRBV6-3	few	TRBJ2-3	TGTGCCAGCATGACAGGGGGCACAGATACGCAGTATTTT	CASMTGGTDTQYF
-	TRBV12-3/TRBV12-4	many	TRBJ2-1	TGTGCCAGCAGTTTTACGAGGGGGGATGAGCAGTTCTTC	CASSFTRGDEQFF
-	TRBV7-2	few	TRBJ2-7	TGTGCCAGCAGCTTAAACAGGGTCGAGCAGTACTTC	CASSLNRVEQYF
-	TRBV29-1	few	TRBJ1-2	TGCAGCGTTCACCGGTCTAACTATGGCTACACCTTC	CSVHRSNYGYTF
-	TRBV20-1	-	TRBJ1-2	TGCAGTGCCTCATCCACTCATAACTTCTACACCTTC	CSASSTHNFYTF
-	TRBV6-2/TRBV6-3	-	TRBJ2-7	TGTGCCAGCAGTTCCCCGGGGGTCGAGCAGTACTTC	CASSSPGVEQYF
-	TRBV6-5	-	TRBJ1-5	TGTGCCTCAAAGGGGAGCGACAATCAGCCCCAGCATTTT	CASKGSDNQPQHF
-	TRBV15	-	TRBJ1-4	TGTGCCACCAGCAGAGATCGGACGTGGTCTAATGAAAAACTGTTTTTT	CATSRDRTWSNEKLFF
-	TRBV4-1	-	TRBJ2-3	TGCGCCAGCAGCCAGGTAGCGCAACCTAGCACAGATACGCAGTATTTT	CASSQVAQPSTDTQYF
TRBD1	TRBV18	-	TRBJ1-1	TGTGCCAGCTCACCAGTACAGGGGTGGACTGAAGCTTTCTTT	CASSPVQGWTEAFF
-	TRBV4-3	few	TRBJ2-7	TGCGCCAGCAGCCAAGTTACATCCGACTACGAGCAGTACTTC	CASSQVTSDYEQYF
-	TRBV10-3	many	TRBJ1-2	TGTGCCATCAGTAGCGGGGGTTTTGATGGCTACACCTTC	CAISSGGFDGYTF